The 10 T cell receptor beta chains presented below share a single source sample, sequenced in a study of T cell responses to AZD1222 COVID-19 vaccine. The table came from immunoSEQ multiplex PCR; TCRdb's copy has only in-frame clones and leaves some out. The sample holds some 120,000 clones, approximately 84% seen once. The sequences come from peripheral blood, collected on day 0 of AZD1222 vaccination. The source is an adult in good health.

In DNA form, the CDR3 reads TGTGCCAGCAGCCAAGGTGTCCAGTCCTCCTACGAGCAGTACTTC. Its protein is CASSQGVQSSYEQYF. This chain uses TRBV3-1 (or the pseudogene TRBV3-2) with TRBJ2-7; no clear D. V shed 1 base and J shed 0 bases, with 10 bases lying between them. Germline V gives CDR1 LGHDT, CDR2 YNNKEL (reference sequence). The CDR3 length is 15 residues.

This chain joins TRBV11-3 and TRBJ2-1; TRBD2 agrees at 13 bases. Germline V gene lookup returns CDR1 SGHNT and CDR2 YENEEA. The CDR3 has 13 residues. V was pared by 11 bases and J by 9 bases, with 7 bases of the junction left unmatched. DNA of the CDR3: TGTGCCTTATCGACTAGCGGGGGGACTGAGCAGTTCTTC. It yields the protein CALSTSGGTEQFF.

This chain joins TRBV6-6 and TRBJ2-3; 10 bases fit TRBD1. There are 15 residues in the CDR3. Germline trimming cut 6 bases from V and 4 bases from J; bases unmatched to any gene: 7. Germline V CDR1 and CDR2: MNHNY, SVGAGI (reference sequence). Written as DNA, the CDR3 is TGTGCCAGCAGCCCCCGGGACAGGGGCGCAGATACGCAGTATTTT. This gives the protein CASSPRDRGADTQYF.

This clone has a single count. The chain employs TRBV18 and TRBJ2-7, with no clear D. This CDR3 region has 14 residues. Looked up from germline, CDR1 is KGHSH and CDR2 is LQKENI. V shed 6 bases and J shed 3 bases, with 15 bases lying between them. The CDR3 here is CASSLIDKFYEQYF. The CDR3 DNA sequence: TGTGCCAGCTCTCTCATAGACAAGTTCTACGAGCAGTACTTC.

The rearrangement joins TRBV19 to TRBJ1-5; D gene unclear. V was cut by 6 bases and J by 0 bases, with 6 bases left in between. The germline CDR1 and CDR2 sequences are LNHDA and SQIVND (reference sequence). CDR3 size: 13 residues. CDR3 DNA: TGTGCCAGTAGACAGAATAGCAATCAGCCCCAGCATTTT. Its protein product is CASRQNSNQPQHF.

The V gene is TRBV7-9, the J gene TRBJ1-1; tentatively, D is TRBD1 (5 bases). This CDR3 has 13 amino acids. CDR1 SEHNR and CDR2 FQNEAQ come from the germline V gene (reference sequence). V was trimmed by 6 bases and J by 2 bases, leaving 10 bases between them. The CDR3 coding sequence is TGTGCCAGCAGGACGACAGTTAACACTGAAGCTTTCTTT. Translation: CASRTTVNTEAFF.

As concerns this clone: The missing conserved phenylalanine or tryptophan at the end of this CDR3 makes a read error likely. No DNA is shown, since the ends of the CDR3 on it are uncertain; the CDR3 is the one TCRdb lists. The CDR3 is CSASEGGAEYL. J is TRBJ1-2 and V is TRBV20-1. Germline lookup yields CDR1 DFQATT and CDR2 SNEGSKA (reference sequence). The CDR3 adds up to 11 amino acids, both ends counted.

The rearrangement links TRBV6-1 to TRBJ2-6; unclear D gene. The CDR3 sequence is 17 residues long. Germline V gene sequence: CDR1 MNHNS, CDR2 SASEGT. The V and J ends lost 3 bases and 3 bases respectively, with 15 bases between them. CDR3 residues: CASSDYDLGNGANVLTF. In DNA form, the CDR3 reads TGTGCCAGCAGTGATTATGACTTGGGGAATGGGGCCAACGTCCTGACTTTC.

CDR3 sequence (DNA): TGTGCCAGCAGCCAAGAGCAGGGTCGTGGCTACACCTTC. Translation gives CASSQEQGRGYTF. The chain has TRBV3-1 (or the pseudogene TRBV3-2) and TRBJ1-2; D may be TRBD1 (5 bases). Trimming took off 0 bases at V and 7 bases at J, with 9 bases between the two ends. CDR1 and CDR2 (germline): LGHDT, YNNKEL (reference sequence). This CDR3 spans 13 amino acids.

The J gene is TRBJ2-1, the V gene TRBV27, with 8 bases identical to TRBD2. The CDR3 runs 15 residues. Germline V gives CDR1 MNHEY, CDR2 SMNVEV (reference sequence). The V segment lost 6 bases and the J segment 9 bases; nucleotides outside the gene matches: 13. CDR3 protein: CASSLGTSGGAEQFF. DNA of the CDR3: TGTGCCAGCAGCCTAGGGACTAGTGGGGGGGCTGAGCAGTTCTTC.